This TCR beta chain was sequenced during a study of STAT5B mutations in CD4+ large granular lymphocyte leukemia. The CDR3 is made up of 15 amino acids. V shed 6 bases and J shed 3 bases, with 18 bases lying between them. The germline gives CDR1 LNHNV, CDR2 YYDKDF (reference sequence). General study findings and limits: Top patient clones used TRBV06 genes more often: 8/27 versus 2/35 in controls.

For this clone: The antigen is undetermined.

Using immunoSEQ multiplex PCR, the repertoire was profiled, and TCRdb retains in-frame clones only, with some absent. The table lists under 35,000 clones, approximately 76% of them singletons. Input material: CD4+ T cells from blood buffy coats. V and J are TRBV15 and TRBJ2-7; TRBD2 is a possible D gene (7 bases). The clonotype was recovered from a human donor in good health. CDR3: CATRPGRGGNYEQYF. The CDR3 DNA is TGTGCCACCAGGCCGGGGAGGGGGGGTAACTACGAGCAGTACTTC.